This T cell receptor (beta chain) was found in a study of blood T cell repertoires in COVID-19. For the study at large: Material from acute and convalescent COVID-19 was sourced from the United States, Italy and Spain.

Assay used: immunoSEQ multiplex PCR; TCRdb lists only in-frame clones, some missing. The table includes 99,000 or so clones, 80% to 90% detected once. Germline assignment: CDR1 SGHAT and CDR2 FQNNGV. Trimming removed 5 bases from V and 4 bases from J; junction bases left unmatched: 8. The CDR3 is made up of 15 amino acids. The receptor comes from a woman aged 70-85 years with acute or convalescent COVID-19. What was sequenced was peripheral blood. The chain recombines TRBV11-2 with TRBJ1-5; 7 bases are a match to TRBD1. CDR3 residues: CASSPTGRENQPQHF. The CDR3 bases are TGTGCCAGCAGCCCGACAGGGAGAGAAAATCAGCCCCAGCATTTT.